The 28 T cell receptor beta chains listed next were all sequenced from one sample in a study of cytomegalovirus exposure and HLA in healthy donors (dated by TCRdb to 2016 to 2017). The method behind the library was the immunoSEQ multiplex PCR assay. A mixture of 60 forward primers for TCR Vbeta segments and 13 reverse primers for TCR Jbeta segments was used in the multiplex PCR. Entries here come from immuneACCESS through TCRdb and include only in-frame sequences with V and J called. Some clones fail to appear in such tables; in the studies checked, an unresolved V gene covers under half of the shortfall, and the cause of the remainder is unknown. The sample table contains 120,000 to 150,000 clones; only one count was recorded for around 79% of them. Of the sample, around 6.7% falls within the top ten clones. Sequencing was performed on PBMCs. The origin of the receptors is a woman aged 40-49 years in good health and CMV-seropositive.

The chain uses TRBV2 and TRBJ1-2, with D tentatively TRBD1 (5 bases). Germline values: CDR1 SNHLY, CDR2 FYNNEI. The CDR3 spans 15 residues. V dropped 5 bases and J dropped 5 bases, with 18 bases sitting between them. This CDR3 reads CASSYDSAQLYGYTF. DNA of the CDR3: TGTGCCAGCAGTTATGACAGCGCACAACTATATGGCTACACCTTC.

The rearrangement uses TRBV2 and TRBJ2-3; 9 bases are a match to TRBD1. Germline CDR1 reads SNHLY; CDR2 reads FYNNEI. The CDR3 has 15 residues. V was clipped by 4 bases and J by 7 bases; unmatched bases: 9. Written as DNA, the CDR3 is TGTGCCAGCAGTGTTCGGGACAGGGCGCTGTATACGCAGTATTTT. This translates into CASSVRDRALYTQYF. Based on the CDR3 plus reference TRBV2 and TRBJ2-3, the full variable domain is EPEVTQTPSHQVTQMGQEVILRCVPISNHLYFYWYRQILGQKVEFLVSFYNNEISEKSEIFDDQFSVERPDGSNFTLKIRSTKLEDSAMYFCASSVRDRALYTQYFGPGTRLTVL.

V is TRBV7-9 and J is TRBJ2-5; 7 positions agree with TRBD1. The CDR3 has 14 amino acids. Per germline, CDR1 SEHNR and CDR2 FQNEAQ (reference sequence). Germline trimming cut 5 bases from V and 2 bases from J; bases unmatched to any gene: 5. CDR3 coding DNA: TGTGCCAGCAGCCCGCGACAGGGTCAAGAGACCCAGTACTTC. Its translation is CASSPRQGQETQYF.

V is TRBV10-3 and J is TRBJ2-1, with 14 bases that match TRBD2. J was trimmed by 7 bases and V by 6 bases; bases with no gene match: 5. This CDR3 comprises 15 residues. Germline lookup yields CDR1 ENHRY and CDR2 SYGVKD. The CDR3 sequence: CAIRGTSGGSNEQFF. As DNA, the CDR3 is TGTGCCATCAGGGGGACTAGCGGGGGTTCGAATGAGCAGTTCTTC.

In this sample, this clone turned up a few times. The chain recombines TRBV5-1 with TRBJ2-1, with a tentative D call TRBD1 (7 bases). The germline V gene encodes CDR1 SGHRS and CDR2 YFSETQ. This CDR3 is 15 amino acids long. V shed 4 bases and J shed 1 base, with 12 bases lying between them. The CDR3 DNA is TGCGCCAGCAGCGCGGGACAGCCTTCCTACAATGAGCAGTTCTTC. Translating it yields CASSAGQPSYNEQFF.

V is TRBV5-1 and J is TRBJ1-5; a weak D match, TRBD1 (6 bases). The germline V gene has CDR1 SGHRS and CDR2 YFSETQ. This CDR3 contains 14 residues. V was cut by 4 bases and J by 3 bases, with 11 bases left in between. The CDR3 loop is CASSTRQDNQPQHF. CDR3 coding DNA: TGCGCCAGCAGCACCCGACAGGACAATCAGCCCCAGCATTTT.

The chain couples TRBV9 to TRBJ2-7, with 7 bases matching TRBD1. The CDR3 is made up of 15 amino acids. Germline assignment: CDR1 SGDLS and CDR2 YYNGEE. J lost 5 bases, V lost 0 bases, and 8 bases had no gene match. In DNA form, the CDR3 reads TGTGCCAGCAGCGTAGGAGGGGGCATCAAAGACGAGCAGTACTTC. It is translated as CASSVGGGIKDEQYF.

This rearrangement joins TRBV5-4 to TRBJ1-6; 11 nucleotides match TRBD1. The germline V gene encodes CDR1 SGHNT and CDR2 YYREEE (reference sequence). There are 19 residues in the CDR3. With V trimmed by 0 bases and J by 1 base, 6 bases remained unmatched. The CDR3 DNA reads TGTGCCAGCAGCTTGGGGACAGGGGGCGGAGGGTCCTATAATTCACCCCTCCACTTT. It encodes CASSLGTGGGGSYNSPLHF.

The gene calls are TRBV19 and TRBJ1-5; tentative D call: TRBD1 (6 bases). Looked up from germline, CDR1 is LNHDA and CDR2 is SQIVND (reference sequence). Trimming took off 5 bases at V and 4 bases at J, with 18 bases between the two ends. The CDR3 runs 16 residues. CDR3 DNA sequence: TGTGCCAGTAGTCTAATCCCAGGGGTAGGAAATCAGCCCCAGCATTTT. Translating gives CASSLIPGVGNQPQHF.

The chain carries TRBV6-1 and TRBJ1-1; D ambiguous. CDR3 length: 13 amino acids. Deletions cut 7 bases from V and 2 bases from J, with 11 bases between. Per germline, CDR1 MNHNS and CDR2 SASEGT. CDR3 region: CASTRNINTEAFF. DNA of the CDR3: TGTGCCAGCACCCGAAACATTAACACTGAAGCTTTCTTT.

This clone was observed once. V usage is TRBV28 and J usage is TRBJ1-2; 8 bases are a match to TRBD1. This CDR3 has 14 residues. The germline gives CDR1 MDHEN, CDR2 SYDVKM. The ends lost 4 bases at V and 7 bases at J; junction bases unmatched: 8. The CDR3 loop is CASSYPTGGLGYTF. CDR3 DNA: TGTGCCAGCAGTTATCCCACAGGGGGGCTTGGCTACACCTTC.

V gene TRBV19 combines with J gene TRBJ2-2; possibly TRBD1 for D (6 bases). CDR3 length: 16 amino acids. V lost 4 bases and J lost 4, with 16 bases in between. Germline V gene data show CDR1 as LNHDA and CDR2 as SQIVND (reference sequence). This chain's CDR3 is CASSRIQGFGTGELFF. In DNA, the CDR3 is TGTGCCAGTAGTAGAATACAGGGATTCGGCACCGGGGAGCTGTTTTTT.

The V call is TRBV7-9, the J call TRBJ2-7; 10 nucleotides line up with TRBD2. This CDR3 contains 16 residues. Looked up from germline, CDR1 is SEHNR and CDR2 is FQNEAQ (reference sequence). Trimming cost V 1 base and J 0 bases; bases outside gene matches: 3. CDR3 DNA: TGTGCCAGCAGCTTAGGACTAGCGGGCCGCTCCTACGAGCAGTACTTC. Its translation is CASSLGLAGRSYEQYF.

The chain links TRBV10-3 to TRBJ1-5; no clear D. Germline V lookup: CDR1 ENHRY, CDR2 SYGVKD. The CDR3 runs to 15 residues. V was cut by 0 bases and J by 5 bases, with 11 bases left in between. The CDR3 DNA is TGTGCCATCAGTGAGTCTTCCGTAGCATATCAGCCCCAGCATTTT. It codes for CAISESSVAYQPQHF.

The chain uses TRBV5-1 and TRBJ2-5; no reliable D call. Germline V gene lookup returns CDR1 SGHRS and CDR2 YFSETQ. The CDR3 length is 14 residues. With 1 base removed from V and 4 bases from J, the gap between germline ends came to 11 bases. Written as DNA, the CDR3 is TGCGCCAGCAGCTTGTGGGCAGAAGCAGAGACCCAGTACTTC. Residues: CASSLWAEAETQYF.

The rearrangement links TRBV18 to TRBJ2-2; 11 positions agree with TRBD2. The V gene end was trimmed by 5 bases and the J gene end by 5 bases; junction bases not matched to a gene: 10. Germline V gives CDR1 KGHSH, CDR2 LQKENI. The CDR3 contains 17 residues. CDR3 sequence: CASSGLAGAPRTGELFF. For the CDR3, the DNA is TGTGCCAGCTCAGGACTAGCGGGCGCCCCGAGGACCGGGGAGCTGTTTTTT.

This clone was detected only once. The gene calls are TRBV2 and TRBJ1-1; D uncertain. V lost 8 bases and J 0 bases, leaving 16 bases between the germline ends. CDR3 length: 15 residues. The germline V gene encodes CDR1 SNHLY and CDR2 FYNNEI. The CDR3 DNA follows: TGTGCCAGCGTGGTTCAACAGACCATGAACACTGAAGCTTTCTTT. It specifies CASVVQQTMNTEAFF.

J is TRBJ2-5 and V is TRBV27, with D tentatively TRBD1 (6 bases). The CDR3 has 13 residues. Looked up from germline, CDR1 is MNHEY and CDR2 is SMNVEV (reference sequence). Trimming shortened V by 0 bases and J by 11 bases, and 13 bases separated the two germline ends. CDR3 sequence: CASSLSLRGEQYF. The CDR3 region has the DNA TGTGCCAGCAGTTTATCCCTCAGGGGAGAGCAGTACTTC.

The chain is built from TRBV5-1 and TRBJ2-5; the match to TRBD1 covers 7 bases. This CDR3 spans 14 amino acids. Germline V CDR1 and CDR2: SGHRS, YFSETQ. Losses at the gene ends were 4 bases for V and 2 bases for J; bases not matched to a gene: 5. CDR3 sequence (DNA): TGCGCCAGCAGCCCTAAGACAGGGCAAGAGACCCAGTACTTC. Residues: CASSPKTGQETQYF.

The rearrangement links TRBV9 to TRBJ1-2; tentative D call: TRBD1 (5 bases). V lost 0 bases and J lost 7, with 19 bases in between. Germline V gives CDR1 SGDLS, CDR2 YYNGEE. This CDR3 has 16 residues. The CDR3 DNA reads TGTGCCAGCAGCGTAGATGTGTGGGGACTCGAGGGTGGCTACACCTTC. Its protein product is CASSVDVWGLEGGYTF.

The chain couples TRBV18 to TRBJ2-1, with TRBD2 as a possible D gene (5 bases). CDR1 KGHSH and CDR2 LQKENI come from the germline V gene. The CDR3 has 17 residues. V was trimmed by 3 bases and J by 0 bases, leaving 15 bases between them. The CDR3 DNA reads TGTGCCAGCTCACCGAATACGGGGTCAAGCTCCTACAATGAGCAGTTCTTC. Protein product: CASSPNTGSSSYNEQFF.

The chain combines TRBV7-6 with TRBJ1-1; D is perhaps TRBD1 (5 bases). V lost 1 base to trimming and J lost 1 base, with 13 bases between them. The CDR3 covers 16 residues. Germline V gene data show CDR1 as SGHVS and CDR2 as FNYEAQ. CDR3 protein: CASSLDGVGGNTEAFF. CDR3 nucleotides: TGTGCCAGCAGCTTAGACGGGGTGGGGGGGAACACTGAAGCTTTCTTT. The full variable domain, rest sourced from reference TRBV7-6 and TRBJ1-1, is GAGVSQSPRYKVTKRGQDVALRCDPISGHVSLYWYRQALGQGPEFLTYFNYEAQQDKSGLPNDRFSAERPEGSISTLTIQRTEQRDSAMYRCASSLDGVGGNTEAFFGQGTRLTVV.

The chain couples TRBV7-9 to TRBJ1-2; D is perhaps TRBD1 (6 bases). Germline lookup yields CDR1 SEHNR and CDR2 FQNEAQ (reference sequence). Deletions cut 4 bases from V and 1 base from J, with 16 bases between. CDR3 length equals 16 residues. The chain's CDR3 is CASSYEQGRGNYGYTF. The DNA for the CDR3 is TGTGCCAGCAGCTACGAACAGGGTCGCGGTAACTATGGCTACACCTTC.

This clone occurred a few times. This chain connects TRBV19 to TRBJ1-1, with 7 bases matching TRBD1. The CDR3 has 14 amino acids. CDR1 and CDR2 from the germline V gene are LNHDA and SQIVND (reference sequence). The junction had 4 bases not matched to a gene; V was cut back by 5 bases and J by 1 base. CDR3 DNA sequence: TGTGCCAGTAGTGAAAGGGGGCAGAACACTGAAGCTTTCTTT. It is translated as CASSERGQNTEAFF.

A single count supports this clone. The chain couples TRBV6-1 to TRBJ1-6; possible D gene TRBD1, 6 bases. CDR3 size: 15 residues. In germline, CDR1 is MNHNS, CDR2 SASEGT. V was clipped by 6 bases and J by 9 bases, with 18 bases between them. For the CDR3, the DNA is TGTGCCAGCAGGGGAAAAGGGGGTTCTCTTTCACCCCTCCACTTT. Protein: CASRGKGGSLSPLHF.

This rearrangement joins TRBV2 to TRBJ1-5; D gene unclear. With 2 bases removed from V and 5 bases from J, the gap between germline ends came to 7 bases. This CDR3 contains 13 residues. The germline gives CDR1 SNHLY, CDR2 FYNNEI. CDR3 DNA: TGTGCCAGCAGTGAATTGGAGGATCAGCCCCAGCATTTT. This encodes CASSELEDQPQHF.

The V and J genes are TRBV2 and TRBJ1-6; 8 bases fit TRBD1. V lost 7 bases, J lost 7 bases, and 9 bases stayed unmatched. Germline assignment: CDR1 SNHLY and CDR2 FYNNEI. The CDR3 contains 15 residues. In DNA form, the CDR3 reads TGTGCCAGCACCAAGGACACAGGGGGGAATTCACCCCTCCACTTT. It codes for CASTKDTGGNSPLHF.

The CDR3 protein is CASRASGTGSSGANVLTF. CDR3 DNA: TGTGCCAGCAGGGCATCCGGGACAGGATCTTCTGGGGCCAACGTCCTGACTTTC. The V gene is TRBV2, the J gene TRBJ2-6, with 8 bases that match TRBD1. In germline, CDR1 is SNHLY, CDR2 FYNNEI. V dropped 6 bases and J dropped 1; count of bases not matched to a gene: 11. The CDR3 is 18 amino acids.